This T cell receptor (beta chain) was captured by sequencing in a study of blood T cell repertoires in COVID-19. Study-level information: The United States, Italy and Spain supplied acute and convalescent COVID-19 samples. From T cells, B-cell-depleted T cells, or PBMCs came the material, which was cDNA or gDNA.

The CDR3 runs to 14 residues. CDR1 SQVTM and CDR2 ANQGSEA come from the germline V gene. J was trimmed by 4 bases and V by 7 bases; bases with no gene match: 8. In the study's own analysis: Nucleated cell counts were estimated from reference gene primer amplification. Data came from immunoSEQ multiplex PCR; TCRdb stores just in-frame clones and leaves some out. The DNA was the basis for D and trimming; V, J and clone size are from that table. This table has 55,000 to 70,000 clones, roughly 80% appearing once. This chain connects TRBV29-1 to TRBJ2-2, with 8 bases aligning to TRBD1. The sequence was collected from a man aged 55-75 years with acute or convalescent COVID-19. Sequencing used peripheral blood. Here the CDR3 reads CSAWDRFSTGELFF. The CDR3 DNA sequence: TGCAGCGCGTGGGACAGGTTTTCCACCGGGGAGCTGTTTTTT.